The entry below describes one TCR beta chain. Its antigen is not known. The data belong to a study of T cell responses to AZD1222 COVID-19 vaccine. This CDR3 comprises 15 residues. Germline values: CDR1 SEHNR, CDR2 FQNEAQ (reference sequence). The ends were cut back, 5 bases at V and 6 bases at J, with 16 bases in the middle. Profiling relied on immunoSEQ multiplex PCR, and the TCRdb table lists in-frame clones only, not all of them. The repertoire consists of about 150,000 clones, with approximately 90% occurring once and the leading ten covering over 3%. Combined were second doses at about 4 or about 12 weeks. Study results and limitations: The study reported that nearly half of spike-specific TCRs target unmutated variant regions.

The input for sequencing was peripheral blood, taken 28 days after the second AZD1222 dose. The sequence derives from an adult who received the AZD1222 COVID-19 vaccine. The chain employs TRBV7-9 and TRBJ2-2, with a weak D call TRBD2 (5 bases). The CDR3 protein is CASSPHRWEPGELFF. Here the CDR3 DNA reads TGTGCCAGCAGCCCCCACCGGTGGGAGCCCGGGGAGCTGTTTTTT.